One TCR beta chain is described in this entry. In the source study's methods: Reference gene primer amplification yielded estimated nucleated cell counts. Profiled with immunoSEQ multiplex PCR; TCRdb holds only in-frame clones, not every one. That table is the source of V, J and clone size, and D and trimming were worked out from the DNA. Of about 180,000 clones listed, 83% were seen once; the top ten hold 1.5%. V gave up 5 bases and J gave up 7 bases; unmatched junction bases: 13. Germline assignment: CDR1 SGHNT and CDR2 YYREEE (reference sequence). CDR3 length equals 15 residues. The sample is drawn from a study of blood T cell repertoires in COVID-19. Turning to the study itself: From the United States, Italy and Spain came samples of acute and convalescent COVID-19. Nucleic acid was either cDNA or gDNA, and it came from T cells, B-cell-depleted T cells, or PBMCs.

The source is a human donor in a cohort sampled during active COVID-19. The chain has TRBV5-4 and TRBJ2-7; 9 bases line up with TRBD2. Sequenced input: peripheral blood. The CDR3 DNA reads TGTGCCAGCAGTTCCGGGACTAGCCTCTCTACTGAGCAGTACTTC. Protein: CASSSGTSLSTEQYF.